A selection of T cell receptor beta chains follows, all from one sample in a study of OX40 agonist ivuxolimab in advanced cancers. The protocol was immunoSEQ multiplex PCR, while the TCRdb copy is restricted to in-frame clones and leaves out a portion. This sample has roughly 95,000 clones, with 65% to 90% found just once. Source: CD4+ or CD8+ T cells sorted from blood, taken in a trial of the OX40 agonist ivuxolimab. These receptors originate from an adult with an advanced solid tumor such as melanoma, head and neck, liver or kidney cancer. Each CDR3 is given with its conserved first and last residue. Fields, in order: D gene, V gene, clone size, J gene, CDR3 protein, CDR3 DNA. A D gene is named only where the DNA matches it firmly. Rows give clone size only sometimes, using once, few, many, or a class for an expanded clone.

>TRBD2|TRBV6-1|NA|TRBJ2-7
CASSKAGAISYEQYF
TGTGCCAGCAGTAAAGCGGGAGCGATATCCTACGAGCAGTACTTC
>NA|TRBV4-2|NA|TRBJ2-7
CASSQDWGGTAYEQYF
TGTGCCAGCAGCCAAGATTGGGGCGGGACGGCCTACGAGCAGTACTTC
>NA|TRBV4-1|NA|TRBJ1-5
CASSQESSSNQPQHF
TGCGCCAGCAGCCAAGAATCGAGTAGCAATCAGCCCCAGCATTTT
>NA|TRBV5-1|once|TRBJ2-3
CASSLELARSTDTQYF
TGCGCCAGCAGCTTGGAGCTAGCGAGAAGCACAGATACGCAGTATTTT
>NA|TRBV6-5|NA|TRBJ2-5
CASRRQAQETQYF
TGTGCCAGCAGACGACAGGCCCAAGAGACCCAGTACTTC
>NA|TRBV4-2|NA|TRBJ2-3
CASSQDGSDTQYF
TGTGCCAGCAGCCAAGATGGGTCAGATACGCAGTATTTT
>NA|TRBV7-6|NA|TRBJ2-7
CASSLAGHNYEQYF
TGTGCCAGCAGCTTAGCAGGGCATAACTACGAGCAGTACTTC
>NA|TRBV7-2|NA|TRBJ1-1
CASSLDPRSTEAFF
TGTGCCAGCAGCTTAGATCCAAGGTCCACTGAAGCTTTCTTT
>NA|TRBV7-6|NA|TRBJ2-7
CASSLGAGSYEQYF
TGTGCCAGCAGCTTGGGCGCCGGTTCCTACGAGCAGTACTTC
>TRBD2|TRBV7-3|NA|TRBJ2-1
CASSSGTSGGPRFF
TGTGCCAGCAGTTCCGGGACTAGCGGGGGTCCTAGGTTCTTC
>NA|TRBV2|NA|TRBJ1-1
CASSDRSDDTEAFF
TGTGCCAGCAGTGACCGAAGCGATGACACTGAAGCTTTCTTT
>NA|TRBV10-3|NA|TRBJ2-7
CAISEPVSYEQYF
TGTGCCATCAGTGAGCCTGTCTCCTACGAGCAGTACTTC
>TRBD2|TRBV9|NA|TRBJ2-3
CASSVALAGATDTQYF
TGTGCCAGCAGCGTAGCATTAGCGGGAGCCACAGATACGCAGTATTTT
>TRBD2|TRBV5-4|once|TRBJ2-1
CASSLASGTYNEQFF
TGTGCCAGCAGCTTGGCTAGCGGGACTTACAATGAGCAGTTCTTC
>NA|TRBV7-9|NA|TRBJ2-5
CASSLQGETQYF
TGTGCCAGCAGCTTACAGGGTGAGACCCAGTACTTC
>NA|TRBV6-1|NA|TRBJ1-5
CASSETSGPQGWPQHF
TGTGCCAGCAGTGAAACCTCCGGGCCCCAGGGTTGGCCCCAGCATTTT
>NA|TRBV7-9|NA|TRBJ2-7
CASSLASQGSYEQYF
TGTGCCAGCAGCTTAGCGAGTCAGGGATCCTACGAGCAGTACTTC
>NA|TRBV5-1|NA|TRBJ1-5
CASSLIAGNQPQHF
TGCGCCAGCAGCTTGATAGCAGGCAATCAGCCCCAGCATTTT
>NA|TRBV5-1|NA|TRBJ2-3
CASSYRELSTDTQYF
TGCGCCAGCAGTTACAGGGAACTTAGCACAGATACGCAGTATTTT
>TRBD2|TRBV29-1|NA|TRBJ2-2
CSDHPDGASGIQNTGELFF
TGCAGCGACCATCCCGATGGGGCTAGCGGGATACAGAACACCGGGGAGCTGTTTTTT
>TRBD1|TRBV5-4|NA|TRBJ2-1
CASSKTGVEQFF
TGTGCCAGCAGCAAGACAGGGGTTGAGCAGTTCTTC
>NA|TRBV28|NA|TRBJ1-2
CASSLFDGNYGYTF
TGTGCCAGCAGTTTATTTGACGGGAACTATGGCTACACCTTC
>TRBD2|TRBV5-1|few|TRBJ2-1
CASNGAGGGNEQFF
TGCGCCAGCAATGGCGCGGGAGGGGGTAATGAGCAGTTCTTC
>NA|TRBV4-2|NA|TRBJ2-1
CASSERAEDPPPSGQFF
TGTGCCAGCAGCGAGAGAGCGGAGGACCCGCCGCCCAGTGGGCAGTTCTTC
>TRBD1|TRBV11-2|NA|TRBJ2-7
CASSSPGTGASYEQYF
TGTGCCAGCAGCTCACCCGGGACAGGGGCCTCCTACGAGCAGTACTTC
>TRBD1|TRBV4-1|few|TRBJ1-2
CASSQRGAGGNRGYGYTF
TGCGCCAGCAGCCAGCGGGGGGCAGGGGGTAATCGGGGCTATGGCTACACCTTC
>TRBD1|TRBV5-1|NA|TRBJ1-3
CASSIGQGGFGNTIYF
TGCGCCAGCAGCATCGGACAGGGCGGGTTTGGGAACACCATATATTTT
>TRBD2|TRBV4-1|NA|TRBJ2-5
CASSRVGLAGGPGGGRETQYF
TGCGCCAGCAGCCGCGTGGGACTAGCGGGAGGGCCGGGAGGGGGACGGGAGACCCAGTACTTC
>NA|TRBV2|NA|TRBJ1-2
CASSQDPNYGYTF
TGTGCCAGCTCCCAGGACCCTAACTATGGCTACACCTTC
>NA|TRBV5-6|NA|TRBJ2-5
CASHRQETQYF
TGTGCCAGCCACCGACAAGAGACCCAGTACTTC
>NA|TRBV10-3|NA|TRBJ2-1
CAISERSASDNEQFF
TGTGCCATCAGTGAGAGGAGCGCGAGCGACAATGAGCAGTTCTTC
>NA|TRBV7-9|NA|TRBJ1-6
CASRTTNSSYNSPLHF
TGTGCCAGCAGGACGACAAACAGCTCCTATAATTCACCCCTCCACTTT
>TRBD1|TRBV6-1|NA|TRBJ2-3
CASSGTGTGRADTQYF
TGTGCCAGCAGTGGCACCGGGACAGGGCGGGCAGATACGCAGTATTTT
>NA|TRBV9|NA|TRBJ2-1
CASSVDETLPEQFF
TGTGCCAGCAGCGTAGACGAGACGCTTCCTGAGCAGTTCTTC
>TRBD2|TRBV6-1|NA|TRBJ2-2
CASTPAGGNTGELFF
TGTGCCAGCACCCCAGCGGGGGGTAACACCGGGGAGCTGTTTTTT
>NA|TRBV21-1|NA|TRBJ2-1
CASSKVRLAGHGVEQFF
TGTGCCAGCAGCAAAGTTCGACTAGCGGGCCATGGGGTTGAGCAGTTCTTC
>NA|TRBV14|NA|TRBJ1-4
CASSQGRGAGLEREKLFF
TGTGCCAGCAGCCAAGGGAGAGGAGCAGGCCTAGAACGGGAAAAACTGTTTTTT
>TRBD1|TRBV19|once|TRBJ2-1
CASTETGGVYNEQFF
TGTGCCAGTACCGAGACAGGGGGCGTCTACAATGAGCAGTTCTTC
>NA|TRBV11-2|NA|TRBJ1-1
CASSAGWGEAFF
TGTGCCAGCAGCGCCGGGTGGGGTGAAGCTTTCTTT
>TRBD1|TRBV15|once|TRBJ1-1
CATSIGQGNTEAFF
TGTGCCACCAGCATCGGACAGGGGAACACTGAAGCTTTCTTT
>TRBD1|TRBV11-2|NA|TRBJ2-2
CASSPMGQTTGELFF
TGTGCCAGCAGCCCCATGGGACAGACCACCGGGGAGCTGTTTTTT
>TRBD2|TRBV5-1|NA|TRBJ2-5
CASSLALTGGGETQYF
TGCGCCAGCAGCTTGGCCCTAACGGGAGGAGGGGAGACCCAGTACTTC
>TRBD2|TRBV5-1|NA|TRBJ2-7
CASSITSGSSYEQYF
TGCGCCAGCAGCATAACTAGCGGAAGCTCCTACGAGCAGTACTTC
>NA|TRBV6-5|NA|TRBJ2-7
CASSYLRGSYEQYF
TGTGCCAGCAGTTACCTGAGGGGCTCCTACGAGCAGTACTTC
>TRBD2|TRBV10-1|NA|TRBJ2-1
CASSAGLADNEQFF
TGCGCCAGCAGTGCGGGACTAGCGGACAATGAGCAGTTCTTC
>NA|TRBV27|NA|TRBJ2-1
CASSSLSGVLNNEQFF
TGTGCCAGCAGTTCCCTCTCGGGAGTCTTGAACAATGAGCAGTTCTTC
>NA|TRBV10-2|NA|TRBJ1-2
CASSDRGNYGYTF
TGCGCCAGCAGTGATCGAGGGAACTATGGCTACACCTTC